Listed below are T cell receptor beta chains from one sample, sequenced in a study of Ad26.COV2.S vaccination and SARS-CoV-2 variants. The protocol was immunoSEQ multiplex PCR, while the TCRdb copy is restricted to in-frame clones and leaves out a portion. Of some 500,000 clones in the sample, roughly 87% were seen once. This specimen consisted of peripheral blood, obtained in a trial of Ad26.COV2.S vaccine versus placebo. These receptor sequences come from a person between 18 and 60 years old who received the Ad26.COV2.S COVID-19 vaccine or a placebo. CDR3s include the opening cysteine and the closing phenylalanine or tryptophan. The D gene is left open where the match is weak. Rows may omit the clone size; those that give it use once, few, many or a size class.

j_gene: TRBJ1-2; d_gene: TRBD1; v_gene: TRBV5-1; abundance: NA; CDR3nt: TGCGCCAGCAGCTGGACAGGAGGAGGAAACTATGGCTACACCTTC; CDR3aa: CASSWTGGGNYGYTF
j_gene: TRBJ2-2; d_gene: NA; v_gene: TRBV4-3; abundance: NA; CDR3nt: TGCGCCAGCAGCCAAGACGGCGGGCCGGGCGCCGGGGAGCTGTTTTTT; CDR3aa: CASSQDGGPGAGELFF
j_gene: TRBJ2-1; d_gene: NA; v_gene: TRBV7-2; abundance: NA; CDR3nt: TGTGCCAGCAGCTTAGAAGGACTACTCCTTAGCTCCTACAATGAGCAGTTCTTC; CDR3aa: CASSLEGLLLSSYNEQFF
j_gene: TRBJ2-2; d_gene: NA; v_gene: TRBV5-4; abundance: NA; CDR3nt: TGTGCCAGCAGCTTAGATCCGGAAATGAGCACCGGGGAGCTGTTTTTT; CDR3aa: CASSLDPEMSTGELFF
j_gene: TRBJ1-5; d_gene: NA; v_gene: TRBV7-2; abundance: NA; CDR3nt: TGTGCCAGCAGCTTAGCGCTGGGGCAGCCCCAGCATTTT; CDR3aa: CASSLALGQPQHF
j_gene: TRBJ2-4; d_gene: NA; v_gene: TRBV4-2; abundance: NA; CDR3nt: TGTGCCAGCAGCTACGTGAGGGGGGCAGGCAAAAACATTCAGTACTTC; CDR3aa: CASSYVRGAGKNIQYF
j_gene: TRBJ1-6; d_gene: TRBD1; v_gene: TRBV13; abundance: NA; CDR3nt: TGTGCCAGCAGCCGATACGGACAGGGCGGTAATTCACCCCTCCACTTT; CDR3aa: CASSRYGQGGNSPLHF
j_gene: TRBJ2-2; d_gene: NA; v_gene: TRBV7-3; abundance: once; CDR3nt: TGTGCCAGCAGGCCCCCGGGACAAGTAAACACCGGGGAGCTGTTTTTT; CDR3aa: CASRPPGQVNTGELFF
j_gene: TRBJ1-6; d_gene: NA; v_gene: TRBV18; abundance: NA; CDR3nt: TGTGCCAGCTCGCCGGGGGGCTATAATTCACCCCTCCACTTT; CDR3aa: CASSPGGYNSPLHF
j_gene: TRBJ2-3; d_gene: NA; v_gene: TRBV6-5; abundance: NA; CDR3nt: TGTGCCAGCAGTCCCGGGCGAGACACAGATACGCAGTATTTT; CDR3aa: CASSPGRDTDTQYF
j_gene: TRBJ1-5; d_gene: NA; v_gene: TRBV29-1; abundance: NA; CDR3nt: TGCAGCGTGGGGGAGGAGTATCAGCCCCAGCATTTT; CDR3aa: CSVGEEYQPQHF
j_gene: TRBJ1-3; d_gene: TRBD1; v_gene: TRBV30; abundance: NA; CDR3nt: TGTGCCTGGAGTACCGGGACAGTCTCTGGAAACACCATATATTTT; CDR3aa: CAWSTGTVSGNTIYF
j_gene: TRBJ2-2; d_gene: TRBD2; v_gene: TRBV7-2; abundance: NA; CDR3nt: TGTGCCAGCAGCCGGACTAGCGGGGGGGCCGGCGGGGAGCTGTTTTTT; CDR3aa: CASSRTSGGAGGELFF
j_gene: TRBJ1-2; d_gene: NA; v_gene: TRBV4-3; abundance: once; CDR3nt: TGCGCCAGCAGCCACCTGGACGGAAACTATGGCTACACCTTC; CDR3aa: CASSHLDGNYGYTF
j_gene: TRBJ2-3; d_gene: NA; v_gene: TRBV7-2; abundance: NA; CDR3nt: TGTGCCACCCGTGAGCGGGTAAGCACAGATACGCAGTATTTT; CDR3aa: CATRERVSTDTQYF
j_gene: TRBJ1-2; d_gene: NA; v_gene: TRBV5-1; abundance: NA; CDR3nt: TGCGCCAGCAGCTTGGACACGGCCGGGGGCTACACCTTC; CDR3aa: CASSLDTAGGYTF
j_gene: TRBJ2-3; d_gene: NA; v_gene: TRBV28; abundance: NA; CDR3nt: TGTGCCAGCTCCGGGACTTCAATCCTTCCTACGCAGTATTTT; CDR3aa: CASSGTSILPTQYF
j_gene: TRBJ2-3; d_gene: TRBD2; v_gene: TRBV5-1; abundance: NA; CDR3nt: TGCGCCAGCAGCCCAGGAGGCTTAGCGGGGGGGCAACGTGATACGCAGTATTTT; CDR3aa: CASSPGGLAGGQRDTQYF
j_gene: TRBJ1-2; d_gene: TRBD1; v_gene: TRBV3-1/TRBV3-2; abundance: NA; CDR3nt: TGTGCCAGCAGTCCCCGGGGGAAACTCCGGGACAGGGGGCAAGGCTACACCTTC; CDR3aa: CASSPRGKLRDRGQGYTF
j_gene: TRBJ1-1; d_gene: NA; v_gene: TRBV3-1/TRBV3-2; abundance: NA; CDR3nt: TGTGCCAGCAGCCAAGCCCCCATCAGGAACAAAGCTTTCTTT; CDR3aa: CASSQAPIRNKAFF
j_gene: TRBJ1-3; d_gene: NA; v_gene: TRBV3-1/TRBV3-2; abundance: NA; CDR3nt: TGTGCCAGCAGCCCAACCTCGGGGCGGGGAGGGAACACCATATATTTT; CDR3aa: CASSPTSGRGGNTIYF
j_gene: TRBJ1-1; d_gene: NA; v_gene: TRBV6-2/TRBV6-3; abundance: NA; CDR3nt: TGTGCCAGCAGTGGTCGGACAGAGGAGGATCCTGAAGCTTTCTTT; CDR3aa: CASSGRTEEDPEAFF
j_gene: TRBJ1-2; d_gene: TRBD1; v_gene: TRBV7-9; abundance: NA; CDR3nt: TGTGCCAGCAGCCTTTTGGACAGGGAGGGTGGCTACACCTTC; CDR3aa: CASSLLDREGGYTF
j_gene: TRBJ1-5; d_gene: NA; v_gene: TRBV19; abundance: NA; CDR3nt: TGTGCCAGTACCGATCTTGAGGGCCCCTATAGCAATCAGCCCCAGCATTTT; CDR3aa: CASTDLEGPYSNQPQHF
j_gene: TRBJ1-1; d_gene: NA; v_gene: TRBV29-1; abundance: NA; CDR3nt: TGCAGCGGGGGGGACACTGAAGCTTTCTTT; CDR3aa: CSGGDTEAFF
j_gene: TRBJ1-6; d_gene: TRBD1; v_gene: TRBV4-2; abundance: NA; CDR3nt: TGTGCCAGCAGCCAACACCCGGGACAGGGATCTTCTTCACCCCTCCACTTT; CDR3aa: CASSQHPGQGSSSPLHF
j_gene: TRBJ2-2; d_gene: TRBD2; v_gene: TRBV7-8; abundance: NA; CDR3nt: TGTGCCAGCAGCCCCGGGACTAGCGGGAGCTTACACACCGGGGAGCTGTTTTTT; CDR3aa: CASSPGTSGSLHTGELFF
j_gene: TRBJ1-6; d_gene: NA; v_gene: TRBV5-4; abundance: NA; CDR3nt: TGTGCCAGCAGGCCGCAGGGGCTTAATTCACCCCTCCACTTT; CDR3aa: CASRPQGLNSPLHF
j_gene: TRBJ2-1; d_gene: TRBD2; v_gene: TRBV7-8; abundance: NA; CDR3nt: TGTGCCAGCAGTTCAGTAGCGGGGCCAGAGGTGGATGAGCAGTTCTTC; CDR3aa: CASSSVAGPEVDEQFF
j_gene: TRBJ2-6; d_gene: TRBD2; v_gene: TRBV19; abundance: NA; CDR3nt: TGTGCCAGTGGGGGTAGCGGGACTGGGGCCAACGTCCTGACTTTC; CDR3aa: CASGGSGTGANVLTF
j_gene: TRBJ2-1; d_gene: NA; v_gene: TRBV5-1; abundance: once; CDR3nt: TGCGCCAGCAGCTTGCGGGCGGGGTCCTACAATGAGCAGTTCTTC; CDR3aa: CASSLRAGSYNEQFF
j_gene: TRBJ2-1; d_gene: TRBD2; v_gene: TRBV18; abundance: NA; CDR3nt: TGTGCCAGCTCACCACCCGGCCTAGCGGGAAATGAGCAGTTCTTC; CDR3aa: CASSPPGLAGNEQFF
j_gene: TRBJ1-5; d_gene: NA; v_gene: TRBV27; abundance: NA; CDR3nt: TGTGCCAGCAGTTTATCCTCGTGGGGTCAGCCCCAGCATTTT; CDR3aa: CASSLSSWGQPQHF
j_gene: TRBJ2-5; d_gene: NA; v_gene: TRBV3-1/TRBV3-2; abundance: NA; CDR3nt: TGTGCCAGCAGCCAATACAGTTACCAAGAGACCCAGTACTTC; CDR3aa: CASSQYSYQETQYF
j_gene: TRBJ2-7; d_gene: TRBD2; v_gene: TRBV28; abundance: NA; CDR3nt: TGTGCCAGCAGTTTAGTTAGCGGGGGGGTGCCCTACGAGCAGTACTTC; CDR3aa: CASSLVSGGVPYEQYF
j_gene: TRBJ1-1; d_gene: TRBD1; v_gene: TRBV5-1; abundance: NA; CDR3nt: TGCGCCAGCAGCCCGATTAGGACAGGGACTAACACTGAAGCTTTCTTT; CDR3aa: CASSPIRTGTNTEAFF